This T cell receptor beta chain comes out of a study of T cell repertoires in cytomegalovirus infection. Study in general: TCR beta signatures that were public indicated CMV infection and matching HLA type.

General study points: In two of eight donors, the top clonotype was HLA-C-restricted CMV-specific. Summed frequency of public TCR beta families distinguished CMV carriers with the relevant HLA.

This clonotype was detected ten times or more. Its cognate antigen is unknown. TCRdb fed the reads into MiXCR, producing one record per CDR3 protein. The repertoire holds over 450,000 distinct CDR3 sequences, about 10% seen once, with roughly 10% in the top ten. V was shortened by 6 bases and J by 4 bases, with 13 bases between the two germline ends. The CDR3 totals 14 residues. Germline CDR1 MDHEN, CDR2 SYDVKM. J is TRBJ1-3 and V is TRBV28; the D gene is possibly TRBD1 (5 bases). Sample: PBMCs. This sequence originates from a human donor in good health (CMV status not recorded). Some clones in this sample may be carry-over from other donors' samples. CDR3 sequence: CASSHRPGGNTIYF. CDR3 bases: TGTGCCAGCAGCCACCGACCAGGGGGAAACACCATATATTTT.